This TCR beta chain was captured by sequencing in a study of T cell responses to AZD1222 COVID-19 vaccine. Study-level points and caveats: Only six individuals given AZD1222 were seropositive at baseline. Only after the peak T cell response were repertoires sampled. There were mostly white British donors and more females than males, and clonal diversity was possibly underestimated.

With 2 bases removed from V and 4 bases from J, the gap between germline ends came to 11 bases. This CDR3 spans 14 amino acids. Germline V CDR1 and CDR2: MNHEY, SMNVEV (reference sequence). Generated by immunoSEQ multiplex PCR, the TCRdb table keeps only in-frame clones and is missing some. The data show approximately 100,000 clones, approximately 90% seen once. Comment on this clone: The antigen is undetermined.

The TCR originated in an adult in good health. The chain uses TRBV27 and TRBJ2-5, with a tentative D call TRBD2 (5 bases). This specimen consisted of peripheral blood, obtained on day 0 of AZD1222 vaccination. The CDR3 loop reads CASSLGGPRETQYF. In DNA form, the CDR3 reads TGTGCCAGCAGTTTAGGAGGTCCGAGAGAGACCCAGTACTTC.